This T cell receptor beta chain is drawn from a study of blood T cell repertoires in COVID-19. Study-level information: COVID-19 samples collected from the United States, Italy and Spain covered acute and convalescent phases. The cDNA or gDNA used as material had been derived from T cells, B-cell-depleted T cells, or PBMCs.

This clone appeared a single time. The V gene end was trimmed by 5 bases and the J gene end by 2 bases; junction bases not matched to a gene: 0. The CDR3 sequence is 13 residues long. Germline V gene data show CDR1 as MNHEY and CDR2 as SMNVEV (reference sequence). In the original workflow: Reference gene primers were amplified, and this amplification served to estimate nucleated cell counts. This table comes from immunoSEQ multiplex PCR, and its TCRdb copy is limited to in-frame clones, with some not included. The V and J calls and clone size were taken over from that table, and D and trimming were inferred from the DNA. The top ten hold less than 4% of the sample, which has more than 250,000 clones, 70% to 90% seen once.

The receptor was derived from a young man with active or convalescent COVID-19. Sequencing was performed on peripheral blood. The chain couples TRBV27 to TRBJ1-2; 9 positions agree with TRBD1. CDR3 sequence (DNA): TGTGCCAGCAGTGGGACAGGGAACTATGGCTACACCTTC. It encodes CASSGTGNYGYTF.